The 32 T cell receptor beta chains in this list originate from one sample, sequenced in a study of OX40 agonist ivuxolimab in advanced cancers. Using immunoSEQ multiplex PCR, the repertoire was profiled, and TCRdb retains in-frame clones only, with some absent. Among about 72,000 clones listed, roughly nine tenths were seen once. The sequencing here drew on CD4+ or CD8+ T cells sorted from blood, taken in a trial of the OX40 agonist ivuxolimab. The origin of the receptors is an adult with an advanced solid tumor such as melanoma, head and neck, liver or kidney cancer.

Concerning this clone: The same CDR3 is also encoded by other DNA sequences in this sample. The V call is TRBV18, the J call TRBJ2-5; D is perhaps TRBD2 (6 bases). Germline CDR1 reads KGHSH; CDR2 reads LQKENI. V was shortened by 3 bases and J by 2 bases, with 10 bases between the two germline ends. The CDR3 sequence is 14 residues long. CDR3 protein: CASSPGLLQETQYF. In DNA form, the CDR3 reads TGTGCCAGCTCACCGGGACTGCTACAAGAGACCCAGTACTTC.

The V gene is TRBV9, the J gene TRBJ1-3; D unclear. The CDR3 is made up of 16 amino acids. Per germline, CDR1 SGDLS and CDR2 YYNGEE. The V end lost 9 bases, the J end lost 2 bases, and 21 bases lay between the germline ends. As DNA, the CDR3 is TGTGCCATCCCGTGGGATAGGATTCCGGCTGGAAACACCATATATTTT. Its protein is CAIPWDRIPAGNTIYF.

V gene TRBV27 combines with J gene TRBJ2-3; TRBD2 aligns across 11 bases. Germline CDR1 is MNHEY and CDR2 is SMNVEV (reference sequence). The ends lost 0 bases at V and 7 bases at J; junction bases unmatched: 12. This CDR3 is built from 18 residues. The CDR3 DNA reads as TGTGCCAGCAGTTTATCCGCAACACTAGCGGGGGTGGTTAATACGCAGTATTTT. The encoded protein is CASSLSATLAGVVNTQYF.

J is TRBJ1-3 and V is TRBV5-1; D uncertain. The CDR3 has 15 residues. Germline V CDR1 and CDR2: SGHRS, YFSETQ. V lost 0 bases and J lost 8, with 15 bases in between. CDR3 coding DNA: TGCGCCAGCAGCTTGGTCCCCAGCCCCCAATACACCATATATTTT. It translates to CASSLVPSPQYTIYF. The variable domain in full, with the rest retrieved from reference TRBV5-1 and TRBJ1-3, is KAGVTQTPRYLIKTRGQQVTLSCSPISGHRSVSWYQQTPGQGLQFLFEYFSETQRNKGNFPGRFSGRQFSNSRSEMNVSTLELGDSALYLCASSLVPSPQYTIYFGEGSWLTVV.

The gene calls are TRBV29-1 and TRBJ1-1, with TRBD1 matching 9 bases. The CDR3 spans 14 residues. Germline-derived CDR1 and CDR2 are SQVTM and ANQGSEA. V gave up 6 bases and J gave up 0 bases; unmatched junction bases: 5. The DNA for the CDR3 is TGCAGCGTCCCGACAGGGGGTATGAACACTGAAGCTTTCTTT. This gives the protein CSVPTGGMNTEAFF.

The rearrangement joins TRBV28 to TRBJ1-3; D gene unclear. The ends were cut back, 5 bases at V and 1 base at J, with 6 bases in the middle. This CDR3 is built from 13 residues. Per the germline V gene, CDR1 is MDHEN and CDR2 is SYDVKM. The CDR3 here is CASSKWSGNTIYF. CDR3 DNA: TGTGCCAGCAGTAAGTGGTCTGGAAACACCATATATTTT.

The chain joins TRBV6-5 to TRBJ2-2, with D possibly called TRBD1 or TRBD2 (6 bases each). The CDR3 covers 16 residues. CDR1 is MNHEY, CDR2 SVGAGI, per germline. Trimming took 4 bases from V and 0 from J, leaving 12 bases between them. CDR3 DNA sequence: TGTGCCAGCAGTTCTCTAGGGGGGCCGAACACCGGGGAGCTGTTTTTT. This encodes CASSSLGGPNTGELFF.

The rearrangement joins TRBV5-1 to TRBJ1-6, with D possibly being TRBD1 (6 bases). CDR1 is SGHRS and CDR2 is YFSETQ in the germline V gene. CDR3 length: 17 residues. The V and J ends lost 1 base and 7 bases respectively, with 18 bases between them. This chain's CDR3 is CASSLRVGRRGNSPLHF. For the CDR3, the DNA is TGCGCCAGCAGCTTGCGGGTAGGGCGCAGGGGCAATTCACCCCTCCACTTT.

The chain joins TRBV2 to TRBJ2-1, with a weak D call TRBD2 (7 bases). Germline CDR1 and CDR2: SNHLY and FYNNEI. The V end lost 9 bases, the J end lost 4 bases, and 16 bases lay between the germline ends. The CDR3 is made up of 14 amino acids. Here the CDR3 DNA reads TGTGCCAGTCACAGGGCTAGCGGATACAATGAGCAGTTCTTC. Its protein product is CASHRASGYNEQFF.

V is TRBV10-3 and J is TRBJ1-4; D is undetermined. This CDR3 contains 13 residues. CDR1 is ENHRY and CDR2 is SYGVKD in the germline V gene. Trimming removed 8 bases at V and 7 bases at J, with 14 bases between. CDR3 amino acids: CAIRQDRFEKLFF. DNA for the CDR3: TGTGCCATCCGGCAGGACCGATTTGAAAAACTGTTTTTT.

CDR3 amino acids: CASSPLRDGQYEQYF. CDR3 coding DNA: TGCGCCAGCAGCCCCCTACGGGACGGACAGTACGAGCAGTACTTC. V usage is TRBV5-1 and J usage is TRBJ2-7; perhaps TRBD1 as D (6 bases). CDR1 SGHRS and CDR2 YFSETQ come from the germline V gene. Trimming took off 4 bases at V and 4 bases at J, with 18 bases between the two ends. CDR3 size: 15 residues.

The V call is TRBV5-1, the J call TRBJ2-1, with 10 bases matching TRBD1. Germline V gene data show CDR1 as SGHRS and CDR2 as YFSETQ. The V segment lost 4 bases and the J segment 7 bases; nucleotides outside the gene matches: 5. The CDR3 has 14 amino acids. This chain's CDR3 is CASSGTGEANEQFF. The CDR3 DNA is TGCGCCAGCAGCGGGACAGGGGAGGCGAATGAGCAGTTCTTC.

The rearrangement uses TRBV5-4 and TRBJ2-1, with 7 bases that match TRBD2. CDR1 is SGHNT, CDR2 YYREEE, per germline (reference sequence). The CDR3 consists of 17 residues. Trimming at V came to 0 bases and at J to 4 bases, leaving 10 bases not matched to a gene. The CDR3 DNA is TGTGCCAGCAGCTTGGCTAGCGGTCCGTCTGGGTACAATGAGCAGTTCTTC. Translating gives CASSLASGPSGYNEQFF.

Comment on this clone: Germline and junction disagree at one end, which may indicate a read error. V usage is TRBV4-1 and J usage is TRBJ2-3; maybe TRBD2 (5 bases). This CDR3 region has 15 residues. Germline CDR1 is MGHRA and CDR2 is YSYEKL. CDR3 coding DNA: TGCGCCAGCAGCCAAGTAATGGCTAGCAGAGATACGCAGTATTTT. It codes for CASSQVMASRDTQYF.

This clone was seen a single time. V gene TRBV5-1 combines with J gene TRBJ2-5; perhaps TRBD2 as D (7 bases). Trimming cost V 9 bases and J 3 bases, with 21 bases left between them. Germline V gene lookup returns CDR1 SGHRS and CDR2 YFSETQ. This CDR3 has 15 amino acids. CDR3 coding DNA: TGCGCCACCACCAGGTATGGGGGGGCAGAAGAGACCCAGTACTTC. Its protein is CATTRYGGAEETQYF.

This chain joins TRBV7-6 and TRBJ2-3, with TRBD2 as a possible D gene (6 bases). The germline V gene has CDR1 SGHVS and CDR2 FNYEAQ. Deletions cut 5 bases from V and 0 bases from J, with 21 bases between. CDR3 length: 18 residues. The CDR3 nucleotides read TGTGCCAGCAGCCTGTTAGCGGCCGCCCCCTGGAGCACAGATACGCAGTATTTT. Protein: CASSLLAAAPWSTDTQYF. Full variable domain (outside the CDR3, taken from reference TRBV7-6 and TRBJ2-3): GAGVSQSPRYKVTKRGQDVALRCDPISGHVSLYWYRQALGQGPEFLTYFNYEAQQDKSGLPNDRFSAERPEGSISTLTIQRTEQRDSAMYRCASSLLAAAPWSTDTQYFGPGTRLTVL.

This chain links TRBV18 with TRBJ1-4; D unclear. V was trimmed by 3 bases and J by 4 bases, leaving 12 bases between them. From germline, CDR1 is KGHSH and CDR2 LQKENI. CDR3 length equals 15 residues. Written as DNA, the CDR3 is TGTGCCAGCTCACCGCGATGGGAGGATAATGAAAAACTGTTTTTT. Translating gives CASSPRWEDNEKLFF.

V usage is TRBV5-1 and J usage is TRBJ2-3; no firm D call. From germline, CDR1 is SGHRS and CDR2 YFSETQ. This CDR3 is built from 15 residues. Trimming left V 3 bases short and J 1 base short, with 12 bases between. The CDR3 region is CASSSLEGGTDTQYF. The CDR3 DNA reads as TGCGCCAGCAGCTCGCTCGAAGGAGGCACAGATACGCAGTATTTT.

The CDR3 DNA is TGTGCCAGCAGTGCGACAGGGCTGAATTCACCCCTCCACTTT. The encoded protein is CASSATGLNSPLHF. This chain links TRBV6-1 with TRBJ1-6; TRBD1 agrees at 7 bases. J lost 7 bases, V lost 4 bases, and 4 bases had no gene match. The CDR3 length is 14 residues. Germline CDR1 is MNHNS and CDR2 is SASEGT.

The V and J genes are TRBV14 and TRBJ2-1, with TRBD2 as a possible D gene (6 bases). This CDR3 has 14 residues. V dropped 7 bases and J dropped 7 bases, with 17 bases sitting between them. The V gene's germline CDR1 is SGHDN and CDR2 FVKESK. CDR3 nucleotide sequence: TGTGCCAGCACCCCACCTGCCCGGGGGAATGAGCAGTTCTTC. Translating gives CASTPPARGNEQFF. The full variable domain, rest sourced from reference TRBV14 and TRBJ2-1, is EAGVTQFPSHSVIEKGQTVTLRCDPISGHDNLYWYRRVMGKEIKFLLHFVKESKQDESGMPNNRFLAERTGGTYSTLKVQPAELEDSGVYFCASTPPARGNEQFFGPGTRLTVL.

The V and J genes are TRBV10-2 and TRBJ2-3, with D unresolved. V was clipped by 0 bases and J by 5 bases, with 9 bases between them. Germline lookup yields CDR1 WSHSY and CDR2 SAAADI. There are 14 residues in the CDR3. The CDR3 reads CASSESALEDTQYF. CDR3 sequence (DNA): TGCGCCAGCAGTGAGTCGGCACTCGAAGATACGCAGTATTTT.

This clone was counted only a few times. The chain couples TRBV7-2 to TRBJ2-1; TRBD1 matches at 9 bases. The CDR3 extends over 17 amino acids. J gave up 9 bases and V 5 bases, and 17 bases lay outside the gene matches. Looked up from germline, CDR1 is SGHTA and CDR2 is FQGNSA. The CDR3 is CASSPFPGQGVGGEQFF. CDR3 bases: TGTGCCAGCAGCCCCTTCCCGGGACAGGGAGTGGGCGGTGAGCAGTTCTTC.

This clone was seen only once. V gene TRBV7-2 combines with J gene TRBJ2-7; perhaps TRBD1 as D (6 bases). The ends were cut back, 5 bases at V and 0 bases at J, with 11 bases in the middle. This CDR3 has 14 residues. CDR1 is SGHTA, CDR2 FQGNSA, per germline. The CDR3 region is CASSVDRFSYEQYF. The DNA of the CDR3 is TGTGCCAGCAGCGTCGACAGGTTCTCCTACGAGCAGTACTTC. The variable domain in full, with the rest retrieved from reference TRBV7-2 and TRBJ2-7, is GAGVSQSPSNKVTEKGKDVELRCDPISGHTALYWYRQSLGQGLEFLIYFQGNSAPDKSGLPSDRFSAERTGGSVSTLTIQRTQQEDSAVYLCASSVDRFSYEQYFGPGTRLTVT.

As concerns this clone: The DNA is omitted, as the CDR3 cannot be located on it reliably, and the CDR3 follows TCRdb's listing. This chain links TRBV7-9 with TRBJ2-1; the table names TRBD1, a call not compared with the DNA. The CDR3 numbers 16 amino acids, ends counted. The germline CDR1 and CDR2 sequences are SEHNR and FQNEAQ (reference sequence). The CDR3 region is CASSFLWGQGYNEQFF.

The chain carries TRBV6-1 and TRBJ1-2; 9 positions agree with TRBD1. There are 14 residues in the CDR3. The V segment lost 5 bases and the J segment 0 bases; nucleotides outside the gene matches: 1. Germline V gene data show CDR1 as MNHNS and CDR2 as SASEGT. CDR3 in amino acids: CASSRTGANYGYTF. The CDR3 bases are TGTGCCAGCAGTAGGACAGGGGCTAACTATGGCTACACCTTC.

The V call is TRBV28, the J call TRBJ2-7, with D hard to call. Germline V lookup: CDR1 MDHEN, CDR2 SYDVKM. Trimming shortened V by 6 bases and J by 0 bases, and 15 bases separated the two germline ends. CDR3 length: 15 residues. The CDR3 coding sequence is TGTGCCAGCAGCGAGACGGGTCGGCCCTCCTACGAGCAGTACTTC. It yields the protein CASSETGRPSYEQYF.

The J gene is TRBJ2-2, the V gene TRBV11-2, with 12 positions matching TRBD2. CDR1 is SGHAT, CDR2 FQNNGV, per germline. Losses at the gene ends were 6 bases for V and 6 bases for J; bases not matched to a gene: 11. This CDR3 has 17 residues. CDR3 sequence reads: CASSQTLAGGPPGELFF. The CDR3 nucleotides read TGTGCCAGCAGTCAAACGCTAGCGGGGGGGCCCCCCGGGGAGCTGTTTTTT.

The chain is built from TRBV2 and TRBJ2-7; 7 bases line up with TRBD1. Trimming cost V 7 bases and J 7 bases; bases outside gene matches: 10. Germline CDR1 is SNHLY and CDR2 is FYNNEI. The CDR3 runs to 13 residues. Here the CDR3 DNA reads TGTGCCAGCACCAGGACAGGTTGGTTGGAGCAGTACTTC. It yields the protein CASTRTGWLEQYF.

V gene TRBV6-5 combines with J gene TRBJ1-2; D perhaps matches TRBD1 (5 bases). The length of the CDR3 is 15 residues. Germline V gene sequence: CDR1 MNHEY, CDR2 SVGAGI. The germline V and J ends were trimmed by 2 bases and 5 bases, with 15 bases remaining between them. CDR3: CASSYLEGPQYGYTF. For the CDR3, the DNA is TGTGCCAGCAGTTACCTCGAGGGGCCGCAATATGGCTACACCTTC.

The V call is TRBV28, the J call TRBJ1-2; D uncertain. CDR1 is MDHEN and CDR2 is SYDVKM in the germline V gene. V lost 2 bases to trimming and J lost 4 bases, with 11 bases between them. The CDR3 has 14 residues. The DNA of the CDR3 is TGTGCCAGCAGTTTAGGCTCTCTTAGCTATGGCTACACCTTC. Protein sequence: CASSLGSLSYGYTF.

The DNA of the CDR3 is TGTGCCAGCAGCTTATTGGGGACAGGGAAGCTGTTTTTT. Amino acid sequence: CASSLLGTGKLFF. The chain combines TRBV7-9 with TRBJ2-2; TRBD1 matches at 9 bases. J gave up 12 bases and V 2 bases, and 4 bases lay outside the gene matches. The CDR3 sequence is 13 residues long. Germline V gene sequence: CDR1 SEHNR, CDR2 FQNEAQ (reference sequence).

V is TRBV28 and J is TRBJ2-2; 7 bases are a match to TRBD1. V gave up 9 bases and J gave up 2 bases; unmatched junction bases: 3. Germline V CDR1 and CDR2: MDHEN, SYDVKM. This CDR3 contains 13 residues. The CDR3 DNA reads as TGTGCCAGTAGGGACAGTAACACCGGGGAGCTGTTTTTT. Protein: CASRDSNTGELFF.